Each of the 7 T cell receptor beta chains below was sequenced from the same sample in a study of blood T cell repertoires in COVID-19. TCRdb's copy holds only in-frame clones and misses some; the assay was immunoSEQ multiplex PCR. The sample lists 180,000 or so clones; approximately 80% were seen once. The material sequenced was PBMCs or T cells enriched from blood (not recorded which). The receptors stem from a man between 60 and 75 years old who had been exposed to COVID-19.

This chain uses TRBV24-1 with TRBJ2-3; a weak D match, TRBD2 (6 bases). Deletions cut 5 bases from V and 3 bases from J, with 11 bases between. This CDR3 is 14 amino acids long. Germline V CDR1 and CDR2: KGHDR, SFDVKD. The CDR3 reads CATSGAGPTDTQYF. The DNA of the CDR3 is TGTGCCACCAGTGGAGCGGGCCCGACAGATACGCAGTATTTT.

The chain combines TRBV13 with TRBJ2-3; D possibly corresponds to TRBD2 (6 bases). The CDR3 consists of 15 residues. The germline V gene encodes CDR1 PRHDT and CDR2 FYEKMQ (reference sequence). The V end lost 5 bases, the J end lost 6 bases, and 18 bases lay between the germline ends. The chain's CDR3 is CASSTSPGFADTQYF. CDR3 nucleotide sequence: TGTGCCAGCAGCACTAGCCCAGGGTTTGCGGATACGCAGTATTTT.

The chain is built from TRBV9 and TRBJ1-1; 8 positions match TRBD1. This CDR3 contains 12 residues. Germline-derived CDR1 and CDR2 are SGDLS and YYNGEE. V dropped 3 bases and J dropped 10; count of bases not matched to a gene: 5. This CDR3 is CASSAPDRAAFF. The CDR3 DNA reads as TGTGCCAGCAGCGCCCCGGACAGGGCAGCTTTCTTT.

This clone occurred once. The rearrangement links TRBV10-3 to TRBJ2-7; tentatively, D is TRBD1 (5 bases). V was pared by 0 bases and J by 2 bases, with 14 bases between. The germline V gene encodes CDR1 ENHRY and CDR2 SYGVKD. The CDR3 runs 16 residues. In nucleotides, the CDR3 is TGTGCCATCAGTGAGTCCGGCAGGGCCACCACCTACGAGCAGTACTTC. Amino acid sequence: CAISESGRATTYEQYF.

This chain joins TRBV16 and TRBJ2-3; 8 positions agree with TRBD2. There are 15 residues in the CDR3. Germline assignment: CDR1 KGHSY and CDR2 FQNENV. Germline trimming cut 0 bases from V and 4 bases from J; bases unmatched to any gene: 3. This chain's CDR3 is CASSQSTGGADTQYF. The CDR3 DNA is TGTGCCAGCAGCCAATCGACGGGAGGGGCAGATACGCAGTATTTT.

CDR3 in DNA: TGCGCCAGCAGCTTAAGGGGTGGCTATGGCTACACCTTC. Its translation: CASSLRGGYGYTF. The chain links TRBV5-1 to TRBJ1-2, with D perhaps matching TRBD1 (5 bases). V lost 2 bases and J 4 bases, leaving 9 bases between the germline ends. CDR1 and CDR2 from the germline V gene are SGHRS and YFSETQ. CDR3 size: 13 residues.

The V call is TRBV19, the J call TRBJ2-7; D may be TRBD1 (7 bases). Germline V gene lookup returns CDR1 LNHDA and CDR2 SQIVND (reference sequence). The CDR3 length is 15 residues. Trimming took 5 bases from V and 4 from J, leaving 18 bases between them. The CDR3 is CASSPRGGGQYEQYF. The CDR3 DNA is TGTGCCAGTAGTCCCCGCGGAGGGGGCCAATACGAGCAGTACTTC. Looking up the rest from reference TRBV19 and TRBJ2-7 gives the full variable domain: DGGITQSPKYLFRKEGQNVTLSCEQNLNHDAMYWYRQDPGQGLRLIYYSQIVNDFQKGDIAEGYSVSREKKESFPLTVTSAQKNPTAFYLCASSPRGGGQYEQYFGPGTRLTVT.